The source of this T cell receptor beta chain is a study of identical twins. Each cDNA held unique molecular identifiers, and template switching gave it a universal primer site. TCRdb itself ran the 5' RACE reads through MiXCR, one entry per CDR3 protein. This sample has 240,000 or so distinct CDR3 sequences, with 5.5% to 7% found just once. Every one of the donors was a healthy Caucasian. CDR1 is SNHLY and CDR2 is FYNNEI in the germline V gene. After removal of 6 bases from V and 5 bases from J, the junction contained 6 bases not matched to a gene. The CDR3 length is 13 residues. The data were also submitted as part of a second study, on yellow fever vaccine responses in identical twins.

Sequenced: memory (CD45RO+) T cells sorted from blood. This receptor was taken from a woman under 30 in good health. This chain joins TRBV2 and TRBJ2-5, with TRBD2 matching over 7 bases. In nucleotides, the CDR3 is TGTGCCAGCAGGGGGGGGGTGGAGGAGACCCAGTACTTC. This codes for CASRGGVEETQYF.